This T cell receptor (beta chain) was captured by sequencing in a study of blood T cell repertoires in COVID-19. Study overall: Sources were T cells, B-cell-depleted T cells, or PBMCs; the material itself was cDNA or gDNA.

The authors' processing: Cell counts per sample came from amplifying reference gene primers. The table came from immunoSEQ multiplex PCR; TCRdb's copy has only in-frame clones and leaves some out. V, J and clone size are those of that table, while D and trimming were read from the DNA. This sample carries fewer than 95,000 clones, around 88% of them seen once, and the ten largest clones take roughly 0.51%. This clone is a singleton in its sample. CDR1 and CDR2 from the germline V gene are SGHRS and YFSETQ. The CDR3 is 13 amino acids. The V end lost 2 bases, the J end lost 4 bases, and 7 bases lay between the germline ends.

Sample: peripheral blood. The TCR comes from a man in his 60s with acute or convalescent COVID-19. This sequence joins TRBV5-1 and TRBJ1-3; D gene ambiguous. DNA of the CDR3: TGCGCCAGCAGCTTAAACGAGGGAAACACCATATATTTT. Translated, it gives CASSLNEGNTIYF.